The source of this T cell receptor beta chain is a study of OX40 agonist ivuxolimab in advanced cancers. Findings and caveats of the study: Expanded peripheral T-cell antigen specificity went undetermined. Clones of CD4+ and CD8+ blood T cells grew by week 6 at doses of 0.1 to 3.0 mg/kg.

To note about this clone: What it binds is unknown.

Autoimmune disease history or systemic immunosuppression barred patients. Patients had blood sampled at baseline and again on cycle 4 day 1 and cycle 7 day 1. The method was immunoSEQ multiplex PCR; TCRdb's version includes in-frame clones alone and lacks a portion of them. The sample has about 63,000 clones; roughly 76% are singletons. From germline, CDR1 is GTSNPN and CDR2 SVGIG (reference sequence). The CDR3 has 14 residues. The ends lost 5 bases at V and 0 bases at J; junction bases unmatched: 2. The receptor was derived from an adult with an advanced solid tumor such as melanoma, head and neck, liver or kidney cancer. This sample comprised CD4+ or CD8+ T cells sorted from blood, obtained in a trial of the OX40 agonist ivuxolimab. The chain carries TRBV30 and TRBJ2-1; 9 bases line up with TRBD2. The CDR3 region has the DNA TGTGCCTGGGCGGGAGGGAGCTCCTACAATGAGCAGTTCTTC. Its translation is CAWAGGSSYNEQFF. The variable domain in full, with the rest retrieved from reference TRBV30 and TRBJ2-1, is SQTIHQWPATLVQPVGSPLSLECTVEGTSNPNLYWYRQAAGRGLQLLFYSVGIGQISSEVPQNLSASRPQDRQFILSSKKLLLSDSGFYLCAWAGGSSYNEQFFGPGTRLTVL.